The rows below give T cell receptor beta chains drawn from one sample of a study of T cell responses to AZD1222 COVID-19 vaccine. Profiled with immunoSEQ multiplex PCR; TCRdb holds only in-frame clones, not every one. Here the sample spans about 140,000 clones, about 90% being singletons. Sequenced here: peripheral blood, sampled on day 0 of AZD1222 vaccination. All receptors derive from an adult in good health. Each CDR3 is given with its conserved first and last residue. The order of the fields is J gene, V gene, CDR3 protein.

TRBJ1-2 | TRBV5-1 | CASSPRTGGGEGYTF
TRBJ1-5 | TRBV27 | CASSLSGDQPQHF
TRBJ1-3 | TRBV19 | CASSIATGRNTIYF
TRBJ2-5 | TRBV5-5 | CASSLAGETQYF
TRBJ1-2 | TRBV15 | CATSREGVQPRGYTF
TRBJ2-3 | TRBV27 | CASSFGADTQYF
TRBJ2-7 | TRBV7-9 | CASSSHPGLSYEQYF
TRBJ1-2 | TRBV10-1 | CASSEHSTGGGYTF
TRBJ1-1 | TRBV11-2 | CASSLLTGLTEAFF
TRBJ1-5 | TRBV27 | CASSQTGPREPQHF
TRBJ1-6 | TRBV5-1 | CASRRQGEGSPLHF
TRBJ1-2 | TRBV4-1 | CASTPGTGNYGYTF
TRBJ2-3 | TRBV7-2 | CASSLAGVDTQYF
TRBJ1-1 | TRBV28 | CASRNSEDSNTEAFF
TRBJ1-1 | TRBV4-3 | CASSQDGMLGYTEAFF
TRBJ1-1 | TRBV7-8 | CASSLAGGLNTEAFF
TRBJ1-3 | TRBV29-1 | CSTTGALSGNTIYF
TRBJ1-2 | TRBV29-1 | CSVVGRGADYGYTF
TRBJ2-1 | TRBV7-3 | CASSLSPPPLLAGVSYEQFF
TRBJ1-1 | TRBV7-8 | CASSVRQNTEAFF
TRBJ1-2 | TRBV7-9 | CASTAKGSVRIYGYTF
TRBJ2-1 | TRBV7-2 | CASSLDYLNEQFF
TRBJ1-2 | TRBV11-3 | CASSCLRGYTF
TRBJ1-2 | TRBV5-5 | CASSYAGQANYGYTF
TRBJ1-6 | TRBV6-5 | CASSPDSPYSPLHF
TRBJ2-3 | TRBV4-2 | CASSQKEEADTQYF
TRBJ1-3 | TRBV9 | CASSAYYTGSSGNTIYF
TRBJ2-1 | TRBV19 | CASSIGNDGYNEQFF
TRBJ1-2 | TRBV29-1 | CSCLQGPGFYTF
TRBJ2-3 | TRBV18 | CASSEPQLITDTQYF
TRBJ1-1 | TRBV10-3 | CAIRGDDNTEAFF
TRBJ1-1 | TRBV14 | CASSQDYPGEGSEAFF
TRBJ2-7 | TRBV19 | CASSTLAGAYEQYF
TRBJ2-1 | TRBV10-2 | CASSERAGGYNEQFF
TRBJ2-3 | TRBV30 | CAWDPSQGATDTQYF